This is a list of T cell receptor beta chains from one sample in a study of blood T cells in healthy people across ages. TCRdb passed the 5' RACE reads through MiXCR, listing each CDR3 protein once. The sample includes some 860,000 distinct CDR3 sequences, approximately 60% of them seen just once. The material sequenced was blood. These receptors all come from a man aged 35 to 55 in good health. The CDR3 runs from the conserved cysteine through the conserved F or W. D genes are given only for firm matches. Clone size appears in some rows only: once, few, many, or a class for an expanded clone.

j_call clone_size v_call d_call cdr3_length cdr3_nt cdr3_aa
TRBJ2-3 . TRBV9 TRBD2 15 TGTGCCAGCAGCTCGGGACTAGCGGGTCGAGATACGCAGTATTTT CASSSGLAGRDTQYF
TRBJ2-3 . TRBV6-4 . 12 TGTGCCAGCAGTGACTCTTCAGATACGCAGTATTTT CASSDSSDTQYF
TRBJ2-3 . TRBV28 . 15 TGTGCCAGCAGTAATCGACAGTATAGCACAGATACGCAGTATTTT CASSNRQYSTDTQYF
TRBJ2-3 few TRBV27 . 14 TGTGCCAGCAGTCTTAGCGGAGCCACAGATACGCAGTATTTT CASSLSGATDTQYF
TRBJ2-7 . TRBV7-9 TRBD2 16 TGTGCCAGCAGCATAGAAGGGCTAGCGGCCTACAATGAGCAGTACTTC CASSIEGLAAYNEQYF
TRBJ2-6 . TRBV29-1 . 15 TGCAGCGTTGAACCTGTTGGCTCTGGGGCCAACGTCCTGACTTTC CSVEPVGSGANVLTF
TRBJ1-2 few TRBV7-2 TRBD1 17 TGTGCCAGCAGCTTCGGTCGCAGGGACAGGAAATCTTATGGCTACACCTTC CASSFGRRDRKSYGYTF
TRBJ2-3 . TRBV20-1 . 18 TGCAGTGCTAGAGTAATAGGGGGAGGGGTTGGGCGATCGGATACGCAGTATTTT CSARVIGGGVGRSDTQYF
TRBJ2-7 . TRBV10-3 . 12 TGTGCCACGGGGACAACTTACTACGAGCAGTACTTC CATGTTYYEQYF
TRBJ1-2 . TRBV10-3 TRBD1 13 TGTGCCATCAGTGATCAGGGGGCAAGCGGCTACACCTTC CAISDQGASGYTF
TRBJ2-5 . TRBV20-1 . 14 TGCAGTGCTAGAGGGAATACAGGACAAGAGACCCAGTACTTC CSARGNTGQETQYF
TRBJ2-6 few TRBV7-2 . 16 TGTGCCAGCAGCTTAAGTACGTCTCCTGGGGCCAACGTCCTGACTTTC CASSLSTSPGANVLTF
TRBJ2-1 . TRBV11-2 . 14 TGTGCCAGCAGCGCTCTTGGGGTATACAATGAGCAGTTCTTC CASSALGVYNEQFF
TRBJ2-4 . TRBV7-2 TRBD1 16 TGTGCCGGCAGCCTCCGGGACAGGGATTACAAAAACATTCAGTACTTC CAGSLRDRDYKNIQYF
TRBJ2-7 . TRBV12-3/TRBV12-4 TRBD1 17 TGTGCCAGCAGTGGGGGACAGGGGGTAAGGCGGGCCTACGAGCAGTACTTC CASSGGQGVRRAYEQYF
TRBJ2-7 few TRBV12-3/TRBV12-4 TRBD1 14 TGTGCCAGCAGCCCGAGGACAGGGTCAGTCGAGCAGTACTTC CASSPRTGSVEQYF
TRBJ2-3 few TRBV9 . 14 TGTGCCAGCAGCGTAATGGCTTATACAGATACGCAGTATTTT CASSVMAYTDTQYF
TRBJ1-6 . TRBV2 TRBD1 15 TGTGCCAGCCAGACCGGGACAGTTTTTAATTCACCCCTCCACTTT CASQTGTVFNSPLHF
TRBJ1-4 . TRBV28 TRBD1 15 TGTGCCAGCAGAAATGGACAGGGCTATAATGAAAAACTGTTTTTT CASRNGQGYNEKLFF
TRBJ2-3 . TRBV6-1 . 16 TGTGCCAGCAGTGATTACGGGGAAACTAGCACAGATACGCAGTATTTT CASSDYGETSTDTQYF
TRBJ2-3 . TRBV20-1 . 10 TGCAGTGCTACCTACGGTACGCAGTATTTT CSATYGTQYF
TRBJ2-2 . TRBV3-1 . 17 TGTGCCAGCAGCCAATGGGCCGCGGGGCTGAACACCGGGGAGCTGTTTTTT CASSQWAAGLNTGELFF
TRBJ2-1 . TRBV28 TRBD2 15 TGTGCCAGCAGTTTCAGAGGGAGGGCCGACAATGAGCAGTTCTTC CASSFRGRADNEQFF
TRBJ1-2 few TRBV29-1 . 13 TGCAGCGCCGCCCGGCCTCTCAGCCGGGGCTACACCTTC CSAARPLSRGYTF
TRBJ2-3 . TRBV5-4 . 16 TGTGCCAGCAGCTTGGGTGGTAAACAGGGTCCAGATACGCAGTATTTT CASSLGGKQGPDTQYF
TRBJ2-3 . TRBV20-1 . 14 TGCAGTGCTAGCGGGGGCGGTAGCACAGATACGCAGTATTTT CSASGGGSTDTQYF
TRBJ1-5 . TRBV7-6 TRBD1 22 TGTGCCAGCAGCTTAGATTTCAGTAACGTTTACGGGACAGACCTTAAGGGTCAGCCCCAGCATTTT CASSLDFSNVYGTDLKGQPQHF
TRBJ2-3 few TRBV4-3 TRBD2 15 TGCGCCAGCAGCCAAGGGGCTAGCGGATCAGATACGCAGTATTTT CASSQGASGSDTQYF
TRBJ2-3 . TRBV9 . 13 TGTGCCAGCAGCGTGGGGGGAGCAGATACGCAGTATTTT CASSVGGADTQYF
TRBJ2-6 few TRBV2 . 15 TGTGCCAGCAGAAGGGAGAGCTCTGGGGCCAACGTCCTGACTTTC CASRRESSGANVLTF
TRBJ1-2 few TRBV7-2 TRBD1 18 TGTGCCAGCAGCCCACACAGACAGGGAATAGCGTCTAACTATGGCTACACCTTC CASSPHRQGIASNYGYTF
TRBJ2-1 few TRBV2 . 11 TGTGCCAGCAGTGAATACAATGAGCAGTTCTTC CASSEYNEQFF
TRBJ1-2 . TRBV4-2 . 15 TGTGCCAGCAGCCCCACTGGGGAAGTTAACTATGGCTACACCTTC CASSPTGEVNYGYTF
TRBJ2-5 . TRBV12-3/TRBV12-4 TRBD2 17 TGTGCCAGCAGCTTCGGACTAGCGGGAGGGCTGGAGGAGACCCAGTACTTC CASSFGLAGGLEETQYF
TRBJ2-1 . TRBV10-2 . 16 TGCGCCAGCAGGAATCCTCTTATTAGCGCCTACAATGAGCAGTTCTTC CASRNPLISAYNEQFF
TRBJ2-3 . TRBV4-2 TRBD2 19 TGTGCCAGCAGCCAAGTACTTCCTGGCGCGGGGGGGCCAACAGATACGCAGTATTTT CASSQVLPGAGGPTDTQYF
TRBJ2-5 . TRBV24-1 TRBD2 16 TGTGCCACCATCGGGACTAGCGGGAGATATTGGGAGACCCAGTACTTC CATIGTSGRYWETQYF
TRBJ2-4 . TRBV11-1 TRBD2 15 TGTGCCAGCAGGCTTAACGGACTAGCGGGAGAGGAGCAGTACTTC CASRLNGLAGEEQYF
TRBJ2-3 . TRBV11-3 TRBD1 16 TGTGCCAGCAGTAACACTCGACAGGGATACACAGATACGCAGTATTTT CASSNTRQGYTDTQYF
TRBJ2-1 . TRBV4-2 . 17 TGTGCCAGCAGCCAACCAATAGGGGCGGGCTCCTACAATGAGCAGTTCTTC CASSQPIGAGSYNEQFF
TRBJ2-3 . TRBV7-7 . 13 TGTGCTAGCAGCGGGGGACAGTCAGATACGCAGTATTTT CASSGGQSDTQYF
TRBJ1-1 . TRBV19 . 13 TGTGCCAGTACAGGGACGGGGAACACTGAAGCTTTCTTT CASTGTGNTEAFF
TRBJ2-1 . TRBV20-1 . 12 TGCAGTGCCTACAACCAATATAATGAGCAGTTCTTC CSAYNQYNEQFF
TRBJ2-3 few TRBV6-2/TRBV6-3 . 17 TGTGCCAGCAGTTACTCGTTCGCGGGAAGATCTACAGATACGCAGTATTTT CASSYSFAGRSTDTQYF
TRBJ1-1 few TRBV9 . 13 TGTGCCAGCAGCGGTCGACCAAACACTGAAGCTTTCTTT CASSGRPNTEAFF
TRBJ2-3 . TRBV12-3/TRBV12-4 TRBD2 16 TGTGCCAGCAGATATACCGGGACTAGAAGTTCAGATACGCAGTATTTT CASRYTGTRSSDTQYF
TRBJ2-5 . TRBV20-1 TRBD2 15 TGCAGTGCTACTGGACTAGCGGTAACTCAAGAGACCCAGTACTTC CSATGLAVTQETQYF
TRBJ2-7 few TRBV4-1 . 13 TGCGCCAGCAGCCCCCGGGAGACCTACGAGCAGTACTTC CASSPRETYEQYF
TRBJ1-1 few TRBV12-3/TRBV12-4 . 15 TGTGCCAGCAGTAACTGGCGGGCGGGAGGCGCTGAAGCTTTCTTT CASSNWRAGGAEAFF
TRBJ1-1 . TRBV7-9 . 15 TGTGCCAGCAGCCAGCGGACAGCGGTGGGCACTGAAGCTTTCTTT CASSQRTAVGTEAFF
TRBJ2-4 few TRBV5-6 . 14 TGTGCCAGCAGCTTGTATGTAACCAAAAACATTCAGTACTTC CASSLYVTKNIQYF
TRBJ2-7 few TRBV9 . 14 TGTGCCAGCAGCGTAGCTCTGGGACCCTACGAGCAGTACTTC CASSVALGPYEQYF
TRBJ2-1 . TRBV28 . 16 TGTGCCAGCAGTCTCCCCCAGCGTCCGATTGTCTATGAGCAGTTCTTC CASSLPQRPIVYEQFF
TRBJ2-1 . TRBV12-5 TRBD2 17 TGTGCTAGTGGTTTTGACCCGGGAGGACTAGCGGACAATGAGCAGTTCTTC CASGFDPGGLADNEQFF
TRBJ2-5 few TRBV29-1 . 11 TGCAGCGCTGCTACGCCGGGGACCCAGTACTTC CSAATPGTQYF
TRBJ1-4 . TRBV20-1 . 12 TGCAGTGCTGGGCGCACTAATGAAAAACTGTTTTTT CSAGRTNEKLFF
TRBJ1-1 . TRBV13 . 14 TGTGCCAGCAGCTTAGACTTGACTCAGGGGATGGCTTTCTTT CASSLDLTQGMAFF